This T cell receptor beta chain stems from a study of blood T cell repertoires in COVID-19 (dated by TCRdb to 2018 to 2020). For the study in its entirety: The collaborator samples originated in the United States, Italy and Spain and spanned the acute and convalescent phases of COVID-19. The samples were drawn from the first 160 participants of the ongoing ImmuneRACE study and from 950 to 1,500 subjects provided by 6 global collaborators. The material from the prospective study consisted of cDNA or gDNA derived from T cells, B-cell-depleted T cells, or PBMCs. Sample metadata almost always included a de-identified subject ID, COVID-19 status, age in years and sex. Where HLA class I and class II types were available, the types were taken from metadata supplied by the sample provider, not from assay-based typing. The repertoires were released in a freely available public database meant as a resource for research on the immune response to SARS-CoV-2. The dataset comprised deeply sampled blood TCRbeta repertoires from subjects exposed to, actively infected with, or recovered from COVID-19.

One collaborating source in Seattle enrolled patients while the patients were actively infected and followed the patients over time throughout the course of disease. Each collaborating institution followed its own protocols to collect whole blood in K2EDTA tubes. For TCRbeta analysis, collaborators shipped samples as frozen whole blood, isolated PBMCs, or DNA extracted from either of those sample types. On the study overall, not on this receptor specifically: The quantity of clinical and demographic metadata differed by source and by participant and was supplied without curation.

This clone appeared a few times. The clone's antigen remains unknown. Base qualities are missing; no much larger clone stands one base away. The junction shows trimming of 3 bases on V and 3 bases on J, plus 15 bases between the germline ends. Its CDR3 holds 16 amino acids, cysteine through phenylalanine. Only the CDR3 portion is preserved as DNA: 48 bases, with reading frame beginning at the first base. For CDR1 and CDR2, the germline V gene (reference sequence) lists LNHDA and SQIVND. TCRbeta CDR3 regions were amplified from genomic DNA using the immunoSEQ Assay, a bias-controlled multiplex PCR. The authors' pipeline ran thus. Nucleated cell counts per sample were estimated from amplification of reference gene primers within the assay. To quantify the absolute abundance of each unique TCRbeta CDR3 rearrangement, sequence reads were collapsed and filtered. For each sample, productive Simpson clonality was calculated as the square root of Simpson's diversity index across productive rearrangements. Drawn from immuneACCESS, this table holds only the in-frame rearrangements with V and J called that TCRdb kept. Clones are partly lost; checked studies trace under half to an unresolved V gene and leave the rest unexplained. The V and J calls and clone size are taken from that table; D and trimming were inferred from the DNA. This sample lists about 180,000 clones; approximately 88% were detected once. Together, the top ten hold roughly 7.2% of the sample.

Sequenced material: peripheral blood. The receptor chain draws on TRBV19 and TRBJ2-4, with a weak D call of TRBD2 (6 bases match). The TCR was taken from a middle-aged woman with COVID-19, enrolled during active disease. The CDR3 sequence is CASSIRLVGGKNIQYF. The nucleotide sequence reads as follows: TGTGCCAGTAGTATCCGGTTAGTGGGGGGCAAAAACATTCAGTACTTC. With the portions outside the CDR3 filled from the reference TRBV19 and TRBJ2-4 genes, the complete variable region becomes DGGITQSPKYLFRKEGQNVTLSCEQNLNHDAMYWYRQDPGQGLRLIYYSQIVNDFQKGDIAEGYSVSREKKESFPLTVTSAQKNPTAFYLCASSIRLVGGKNIQYFGAGTRLSVL.